The 22 T cell receptor beta chains in this list originate from one sample, sequenced in a study of shared clonotypes between healthy human individuals. Naive CD8 cells comprised CD45RO-negative, CCR7-positively selected cells, excluding terminally differentiated effector memory CD45RA+ cells. Data came from immunoSEQ multiplex PCR; TCRdb stores just in-frame clones and leaves some out. The data hold roughly 2,000,000 clones, with just under 95% observed a single time. Sequenced input: naive CD8+ T cells from PBMCs. Receptors originate from a man aged 18 to 29 in good health. Some clones in this sample may be carry-over from other donors' samples.

The gene calls are TRBV30 and TRBJ1-1; D gene ambiguous. The ends were cut back, 1 base at V and 0 bases at J, with 15 bases in the middle. This CDR3 region has 16 residues. Germline CDR1 reads GTSNPN; CDR2 reads SVGIG (reference sequence). In DNA, the CDR3 is TGTGCCTGGAGTGGGGCCCCCGCCGATATGAACACTGAAGCTTTCTTT. Amino acid sequence: CAWSGAPADMNTEAFF.

V and J are TRBV15 and TRBJ2-7; D call uncertain. Germline V gene lookup returns CDR1 LNHNV and CDR2 YYDKDF (reference sequence). The V gene lost 1 base and the J gene lost 2 bases, with 21 bases spanning the gap. This CDR3 is 18 amino acids long. In DNA form, the CDR3 reads TGTGCCACCAGCAGAGGTCCCCGGTCGTCGAACGGAGCCTACGAGCAGTACTTC. It specifies CATSRGPRSSNGAYEQYF. Filled out from reference TRBV15 and TRBJ2-7, the complete variable domain reads DAMVIQNPRYQVTQFGKPVTLSCSQTLNHNVMYWYQQKSSQAPKLLFHYYDKDFNNEADTPDNFQSRRPNTSFCFLDIRSPGLGDTAMYLCATSRGPRSSNGAYEQYFGPGTRLTVT.

This clone was counted once. This rearrangement joins TRBV4-3 to TRBJ2-7; D assignment may be TRBD1 or TRBD2 (5 bases each). Trimming pared 5 bases from V and 1 base from J, leaving 15 bases between. The length of the CDR3 is 15 residues. Germline loops: CDR1 LGHNA, CDR2 YSLEER. DNA for the CDR3: TGCGCCAGCAGCATTGGCTGGGACGGATCCTACGAGCAGTACTTC. This gives the protein CASSIGWDGSYEQYF.

The genes are TRBV14 and TRBJ1-2; possible D gene TRBD1, 5 bases. The V gene's germline CDR1 is SGHDN and CDR2 FVKESK. The CDR3 is 15 amino acids. With 4 bases removed from V and 3 bases from J, the gap between germline ends came to 15 bases. The CDR3 DNA reads TGTGCCAGCAGCCTGACGGGGGTCGATTACTATGGCTACACCTTC. It encodes CASSLTGVDYYGYTF.

The chain couples TRBV6-4 to TRBJ1-1, with 8 bases fitting TRBD1. Germline V gene lookup returns CDR1 MRHNA and CDR2 SNTAGT. Trimming cost V 9 bases and J 4 bases; bases outside gene matches: 13. CDR3 length: 15 residues. For the CDR3, the DNA is TGTGCCAGTAGACCGGCCCCAGGGGGCAGCACTGAAGCTTTCTTT. Its translation: CASRPAPGGSTEAFF.

This chain uses TRBV7-6 with TRBJ2-3; 10 positions match TRBD2. CDR1 is SGHVS, CDR2 FNYEAQ, per germline. J was trimmed by 4 bases and V by 5 bases; bases with no gene match: 9. The length of the CDR3 is 16 residues. CDR3 residues: CASSPKAGGPADTQYF. DNA for the CDR3: TGTGCCAGCAGCCCCAAAGCGGGAGGGCCAGCAGATACGCAGTATTTT.

The chain recombines TRBV29-1 with TRBJ1-5; no clear D gene. Trimming removed 4 bases from V and 12 bases from J, with 13 bases in between. The length of the CDR3 is 11 residues. CDR1 and CDR2 from the germline V gene are SQVTM and ANQGSEA. CDR3 protein: CSVVFRAVQHF. CDR3 sequence (DNA): TGCAGCGTTGTTTTTAGAGCCGTCCAGCATTTT.

The chain uses TRBV11-2 and TRBJ2-1; TRBD2 matches at 7 bases. CDR3 length: 14 amino acids. With V trimmed by 4 bases and J by 4 bases, 4 bases remained unmatched. The germline V gene has CDR1 SGHAT and CDR2 FQNNGV. The CDR3 sequence is CASSWTRVYNEQFF. CDR3 coding DNA: TGTGCCAGCAGCTGGACTAGGGTGTACAATGAGCAGTTCTTC.

The V and J genes are TRBV9 and TRBJ2-1, with 9 positions matching TRBD1. After removal of 3 bases from V and 1 base from J, the junction contained 14 bases not matched to a gene. The CDR3 consists of 19 residues. The germline V gene has CDR1 SGDLS and CDR2 YYNGEE. This CDR3 reads CASSGTGTGYRRSYNEQFF. The CDR3 region has the DNA TGTGCCAGCAGCGGTACCGGGACAGGGTATCGTAGGTCCTACAATGAGCAGTTCTTC. The complete variable domain, with remaining parts taken from reference TRBV9 and TRBJ2-1, reads DSGVTQTPKHLITATGQRVTLRCSPRSGDLSVYWYQQSLDQGLQFLIQYYNGEERAKGNILERFSAQQFPDLHSELNLSSLELGDSALYFCASSGTGTGYRRSYNEQFFGPGTRLTVL.

The chain combines TRBV7-6 with TRBJ2-7; 8 positions match TRBD2. Germline V gene sequence: CDR1 SGHVS, CDR2 FNYEAQ. With 2 bases clipped from V and 1 base from J, the junction kept 7 bases outside the gene matches. This CDR3 has 16 residues. The CDR3 region has the DNA TGTGCCAGCAGCTTAATTGCGGGGGGCCAGTCCTACGAGCAGTACTTC. Residues: CASSLIAGGQSYEQYF.

The sample holds one count of this clone. The V gene is TRBV27, the J gene TRBJ2-7; D tentatively reads TRBD1 or TRBD2 (5 bases each). The germline V and J ends were trimmed by 10 bases and 4 bases, with 17 bases remaining between them. Germline V lookup: CDR1 MNHEY, CDR2 SMNVEV (reference sequence). The CDR3 has 13 residues. CDR3: CATMERGDYEQYF. The CDR3 DNA sequence: TGTGCCACTATGGAGAGAGGGGATTACGAGCAGTACTTC.

In this sample, this clone turned up once. V is TRBV28 and J is TRBJ2-7, with D perhaps matching TRBD2 (6 bases). Germline CDR1 MDHEN, CDR2 SYDVKM. Trimming stripped 6 bases from V and 4 bases from J, with 19 bases between. This CDR3 region has 15 residues. CDR3 protein: CASSYTGGIGYEQYF. The CDR3 region has the DNA TGTGCCAGCAGCTATACAGGAGGGATAGGGTACGAGCAGTACTTC.

Comments on this clone: A junction end diverges from the germline sequence, so it may reflect a read error. The chain carries TRBV7-3 and TRBJ2-7; 10 bases map to TRBD2. This CDR3 has 16 residues. Germline assignment: CDR1 SGHTA and CDR2 FQGTGA. The CDR3 loop is CASSLGLAGDSHEQYF. The DNA for the CDR3 is TGTGCCAGCAGCTTGGGCCTAGCGGGAGACTCCCACGAGCAGTACTTC.

This chain connects TRBV13 to TRBJ2-2; the match to TRBD2 covers 10 bases. The V segment lost 5 bases and the J segment 1 base; nucleotides outside the gene matches: 4. This CDR3 has 16 amino acids. Looked up from germline, CDR1 is PRHDT and CDR2 is FYEKMQ (reference sequence). Written as DNA, the CDR3 is TGTGCCAGCAGCCATAGACTAGCGGGGAACACCGGGGAGCTGTTTTTT. Its protein product is CASSHRLAGNTGELFF.

The chain combines TRBV28 with TRBJ2-3, with 13 bases fitting TRBD2. The CDR3 sequence is 18 residues long. The germline V gene has CDR1 MDHEN and CDR2 SYDVKM. J gave up 4 bases and V 8 bases, and 15 bases lay outside the gene matches. For the CDR3, the DNA is TGTGCCAGCCTAACCGGGACTAGCGGGACGTACGGCCCAGATACGCAGTATTTT. Translation gives CASLTGTSGTYGPDTQYF.

The rearrangement links TRBV5-6 to TRBJ2-7; possibly TRBD1 for D (5 bases). This CDR3 comprises 14 residues. Germline V gene lookup returns CDR1 SGHDT and CDR2 YYEEEE. V lost 1 base, J lost 1 base, and 9 bases lay in between. The chain's CDR3 is CASSLSGNSYEQYF. The CDR3 nucleotides are TGTGCCAGCAGCTTGTCAGGGAATTCCTACGAGCAGTACTTC.

This rearrangement joins TRBV6-5 to TRBJ1-2; D gene ambiguous. The CDR3 loop spans 14 amino acids. From germline, CDR1 is MNHEY and CDR2 SVGAGI. Trimming pared 4 bases from V and 1 base from J, leaving 10 bases between. CDR3 protein: CASSSPQDNYGYTF. Here the CDR3 DNA reads TGTGCCAGCAGTTCACCTCAGGATAACTATGGCTACACCTTC.

V is TRBV11-2 and J is TRBJ2-3, with TRBD2 matching over 11 bases. Germline V gene sequence: CDR1 SGHAT, CDR2 FQNNGV. The CDR3 sequence is 15 residues long. Trimming removed 6 bases from V and 4 bases from J; junction bases left unmatched: 6. DNA of the CDR3: TGTGCCAGCAGACGGACTAGCGGGTCGGCAGATACGCAGTATTTT. This encodes CASRRTSGSADTQYF.

The rearrangement links TRBV4-3 to TRBJ1-2, with D maybe TRBD1 (6 bases). The CDR3 runs 17 residues. V was pared by 1 base and J by 1 base, with 16 bases between. The V gene's germline CDR1 is LGHNA and CDR2 YSLEER. DNA of the CDR3: TGCGCCAGCAGCCAAGCCGCAAAGGGGGTCTATAACTATGGCTACACCTTC. Residues: CASSQAAKGVYNYGYTF.

This sequence joins TRBV6-6 and TRBJ2-7; D may be TRBD1 (5 bases). This CDR3 has 12 residues. CDR1 and CDR2 from the germline V gene are MNHNY and SVGAGI (reference sequence). The V end was cut by 2 bases, the J end by 5 bases, with 7 bases between. The CDR3 region is CASSYRGHEQYF. The CDR3 coding sequence is TGTGCCAGCAGTTACAGGGGCCACGAGCAGTACTTC.

This clone was recorded only once. This chain joins TRBV19 and TRBJ2-6; tentative D call: TRBD1 (5 bases). V was cut by 10 bases and J by 0 bases, with 13 bases left in between. Germline CDR1 is LNHDA and CDR2 is SQIVND (reference sequence). The CDR3 runs to 15 residues. The CDR3 region is CATLPRDSGANVLTF. In nucleotides, the CDR3 is TGTGCCACACTTCCCAGGGACTCTGGGGCCAACGTCCTGACTTTC. The complete variable domain, with remaining parts taken from reference TRBV19 and TRBJ2-6, reads DGGITQSPKYLFRKEGQNVTLSCEQNLNHDAMYWYRQDPGQGLRLIYYSQIVNDFQKGDIAEGYSVSREKKESFPLTVTSAQKNPTAFYLCATLPRDSGANVLTFGAGSRLTVL.

The chain uses TRBV30 and TRBJ1-1; 7 positions agree with TRBD1. The germline gives CDR1 GTSNPN, CDR2 SVGIG (reference sequence). The CDR3 has 14 residues. V lost 5 bases to trimming and J lost 4 bases; unmatched junction nucleotides: 10. The chain's CDR3 is CAWDPISGGTEAFF. The CDR3 coding sequence is TGTGCCTGGGACCCGATCTCAGGGGGCACTGAAGCTTTCTTT.